This T cell receptor (beta chain) emerged from a study of cytomegalovirus exposure and HLA in healthy donors. CDR3 size: 13 residues. Germline CDR1 and CDR2: SEHNR and FQNEAQ (reference sequence). The V gene lost 3 bases and the J gene lost 7 bases, with 12 bases spanning the gap. Donors showed nominal health when sampled, although they likely had unrecorded immune exposures. Note on this clone: Its cognate antigen is unknown.

The study, taken as a whole, reports: Among TCR sequences, most were rare, though some public TCRs appeared in many donors. The study designated some 180 TCR beta chains cytomegalovirus-associated. A few V segments could not be told apart, such as TRBV6-2 and TRBV6-3, and were left out.

The PCR made use of 60 Vbeta and 13 Jbeta primers. Data came from immunoSEQ multiplex PCR; TCRdb stores just in-frame clones and leaves some out. The sample holds around 50,000 clones, approximately 80% seen once. Material: PBMCs. The chain is built from TRBV7-9 and TRBJ1-2, with D unresolved. The receptor was derived from a man aged 40-49 years in good health and CMV-seronegative. CDR3 region: CASSFGRKVGYTF. DNA of the CDR3: TGTGCCAGCAGCTTTGGGAGAAAGGTTGGCTACACCTTC.